A single sample gave rise to the 18 T cell receptor beta chains below, sequenced in a study of shared clonotypes between healthy human individuals. The method was immunoSEQ multiplex PCR; TCRdb's version includes in-frame clones alone and lacks a portion of them. The sample has about 2 million clones, 85% to 95% seen once. Sample: naive CD4+ T cells sorted from blood. Regarding subset: CD45RA+ positively selected. The receptors derive from a man aged 18 to 30 in good health.

The V gene is TRBV29-1, the J gene TRBJ2-3; TRBD1 or TRBD2 may be the D gene (6 bases each). Deletions cut 7 bases from V and 2 bases from J, with 16 bases between. This CDR3 comprises 14 residues. Germline CDR1 SQVTM, CDR2 ANQGSEA. CDR3 residues: CSGGGGSFTDTQYF. The DNA of the CDR3 is TGCAGCGGCGGAGGGGGGTCCTTCACAGATACGCAGTATTTT.

The chain combines TRBV18 with TRBJ2-1; the D is unclear. Trimming stripped 3 bases from V and 7 bases from J, with 16 bases between. This CDR3 contains 15 residues. Germline V gene data show CDR1 as KGHSH and CDR2 as LQKENI. CDR3 region: CASSPKETFGNEQFF. CDR3 in DNA: TGTGCCAGCTCACCGAAAGAGACCTTTGGGAATGAGCAGTTCTTC.

This chain joins TRBV19 and TRBJ1-2; D is uncertain. Germline V CDR1 and CDR2: LNHDA, SQIVND (reference sequence). This CDR3 has 12 residues. V was clipped by 6 bases and J by 7 bases, with 12 bases between them. CDR3 sequence (DNA): TGTGCCAGTAGCACATCTGGGCTTGGCTACACCTTC. Residues: CASSTSGLGYTF.

The J gene is TRBJ2-2, the V gene TRBV15; 8 bases match TRBD2. The CDR3 sequence is 17 residues long. With V trimmed by 3 bases and J by 2 bases, 8 bases remained unmatched. Germline values: CDR1 LNHNV, CDR2 YYDKDF (reference sequence). CDR3 residues: CATSSPPSGGNTGELFF. In nucleotides, the CDR3 is TGTGCCACCAGCAGCCCCCCCAGCGGGGGTAACACCGGGGAGCTGTTTTTT.

The rearrangement uses TRBV2 and TRBJ2-2; TRBD2 matches at 16 bases. CDR3 length equals 18 residues. Germline CDR1 reads SNHLY; CDR2 reads FYNNEI. After removal of 6 bases from V and 4 bases from J, the junction contained 8 bases not matched to a gene. The CDR3 sequence is CASRAGLAGGRGTGELFF. The CDR3 coding sequence is TGTGCCAGCAGAGCGGGACTAGCGGGAGGGCGGGGCACCGGGGAGCTGTTTTTT.

The gene calls are TRBV28 and TRBJ2-7, with D possibly TRBD1 on 5 matching bases. The germline CDR1 and CDR2 sequences are MDHEN and SYDVKM. CDR3 length: 14 residues. Trimming stripped 5 bases from V and 1 base from J, with 12 bases between. The CDR3 loop reads CASSQMTDSYEQYF. The CDR3, as DNA: TGTGCCAGCAGTCAAATGACAGATTCCTACGAGCAGTACTTC.

The genes are TRBV9 and TRBJ2-3; no clear D gene. Germline V gene lookup returns CDR1 SGDLS and CDR2 YYNGEE. The V gene lost 3 bases and the J gene lost 6 bases, with 8 bases spanning the gap. The CDR3 covers 12 residues. Here the CDR3 DNA reads TGTGCCAGCAGCGGATTACTGGATACGCAGTATTTT. Translation gives CASSGLLDTQYF.

The chain recombines TRBV10-3 with TRBJ2-3; perhaps TRBD2 as D (5 bases). The ends were cut back, 4 bases at V and 3 bases at J, with 20 bases in the middle. The germline gives CDR1 ENHRY, CDR2 SYGVKD. The CDR3 loop spans 17 amino acids. The CDR3 spells CAISVDYSRTGTDTQYF. In DNA, the CDR3 is TGTGCCATCAGTGTCGACTATTCTCGAACCGGGACAGATACGCAGTATTTT.

The CDR3 bases are TGTGCCATCAGTGAAGGGGGGCCCCAAGAGACCCAGTACTTC. It yields the protein CAISEGGPQETQYF. The V and J genes are TRBV10-3 and TRBJ2-5; D assignment may be TRBD1 or TRBD2 (6 bases each). This CDR3 is built from 14 residues. Germline lookup yields CDR1 ENHRY and CDR2 SYGVKD. V lost 3 bases and J 1 base, leaving 9 bases between the germline ends.

The chain has TRBV5-3 and TRBJ2-3; the match to TRBD1 covers 7 bases. TRBV5-3 is an ORF, with its function uncertain. J was trimmed by 9 bases and V by 5 bases; bases with no gene match: 3. This CDR3 is 11 amino acids long. The CDR3 reads CARRTGDTQYF. In nucleotides, the CDR3 is TGTGCCAGAAGAACAGGGGACACGCAGTATTTT.

The gene calls are TRBV6-1 and TRBJ1-5, with 8 bases lining up with TRBD1. Germline CDR1 is MNHNS and CDR2 is SASEGT. V lost 10 bases and J lost 7; bases outside the gene matches: 6. CDR3 length: 12 amino acids. The CDR3 here is CAIKTGGQPQHF. DNA of the CDR3: TGTGCCATCAAAACAGGGGGACAGCCCCAGCATTTT.

The J gene is TRBJ2-3, the V gene TRBV9, with TRBD2 identical over 12 bases. CDR1 and CDR2 (germline): SGDLS, YYNGEE. This CDR3 comprises 19 residues. J lost 1 base, V lost 3 bases, and 12 bases had no gene match. CDR3 sequence reads: CASSAKGTSGLGRTDTQYF. In nucleotides, the CDR3 is TGTGCCAGCAGCGCAAAAGGGACTAGCGGGTTGGGGCGCACAGATACGCAGTATTTT.

The chain is built from TRBV28 and TRBJ1-1; a possible D gene is TRBD1 (6 bases). Trimming removed 0 bases from V and 6 bases from J, with 17 bases in between. CDR1 and CDR2 (germline): MDHEN, SYDVKM. The CDR3 totals 16 residues. The CDR3 here is CASSLWGAANAAEAFF. In nucleotides, the CDR3 is TGTGCCAGCAGTTTATGGGGGGCCGCCAACGCAGCTGAAGCTTTCTTT.

The chain combines TRBV5-1 with TRBJ1-2; 7 bases agree with TRBD1. Germline CDR1 reads SGHRS; CDR2 reads YFSETQ. J lost 4 bases, V lost 4 bases, and 10 bases had no gene match. The CDR3 is 15 residues long. The CDR3 here is CASSARDSAPYGYTF. In DNA, the CDR3 is TGCGCCAGCAGCGCCCGGGACAGTGCGCCCTATGGCTACACCTTC.

This chain links TRBV5-1 with TRBJ1-3; D ambiguous. The CDR3 covers 15 residues. CDR1 is SGHRS and CDR2 is YFSETQ in the germline V gene. Trimming removed 2 bases from V and 2 bases from J, with 11 bases in between. CDR3 bases: TGCGCCAGCAGCTTCGGCACGACTACTGGAAACACCATATATTTT. Protein product: CASSFGTTTGNTIYF. Complete variable domain (other parts from reference TRBV5-1 and TRBJ1-3): KAGVTQTPRYLIKTRGQQVTLSCSPISGHRSVSWYQQTPGQGLQFLFEYFSETQRNKGNFPGRFSGRQFSNSRSEMNVSTLELGDSALYLCASSFGTTTGNTIYFGEGSWLTVV.

This rearrangement joins TRBV7-2 to TRBJ2-7; no clear D. V was cut by 1 base and J by 6 bases, with 7 bases left in between. Looked up from germline, CDR1 is SGHTA and CDR2 is FQGNSA. This CDR3 is built from 12 residues. CDR3 nucleotides: TGTGCCAGCAGCTTAGTGGGGATCGAGCAGTACTTC. Protein sequence: CASSLVGIEQYF.

This clone was recorded once. The genes are TRBV10-2 and TRBJ2-5; possible D gene TRBD2, 5 bases. CDR1 is WSHSY, CDR2 SAAADI, per germline. The CDR3 sequence is 15 residues long. Trimming stripped 0 bases from V and 1 base from J, with 9 bases between. The CDR3 spells CASSESRRAQETQYF. In nucleotides, the CDR3 is TGCGCCAGCAGTGAGTCGCGGCGGGCCCAAGAGACCCAGTACTTC.

On this clone: This CDR3 is also generated by other DNA sequences in the sample. The chain recombines TRBV5-6 with TRBJ2-7; D gene unclear. Trimming cost V 1 base and J 1 base, with 3 bases left between them. This CDR3 has 12 amino acids. Germline CDR1 and CDR2: SGHDT and YYEEEE. In DNA form, the CDR3 reads TGTGCCAGCAGCTTGTCTTCCTACGAGCAGTACTTC. This codes for CASSLSSYEQYF.